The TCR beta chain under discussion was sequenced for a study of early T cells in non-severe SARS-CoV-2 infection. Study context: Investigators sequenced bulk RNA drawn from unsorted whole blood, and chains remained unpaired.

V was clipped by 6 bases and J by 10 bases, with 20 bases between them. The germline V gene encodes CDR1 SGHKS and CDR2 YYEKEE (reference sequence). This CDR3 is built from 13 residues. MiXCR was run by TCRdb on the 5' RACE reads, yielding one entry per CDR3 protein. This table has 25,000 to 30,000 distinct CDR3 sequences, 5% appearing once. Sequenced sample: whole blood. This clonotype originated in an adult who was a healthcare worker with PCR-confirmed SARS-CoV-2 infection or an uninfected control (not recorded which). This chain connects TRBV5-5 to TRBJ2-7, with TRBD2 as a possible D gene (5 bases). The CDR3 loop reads CASTPFSDGVQYF. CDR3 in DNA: TGTGCCAGCACCCCTTTCTCAGACGGGGTTCAGTACTTC.